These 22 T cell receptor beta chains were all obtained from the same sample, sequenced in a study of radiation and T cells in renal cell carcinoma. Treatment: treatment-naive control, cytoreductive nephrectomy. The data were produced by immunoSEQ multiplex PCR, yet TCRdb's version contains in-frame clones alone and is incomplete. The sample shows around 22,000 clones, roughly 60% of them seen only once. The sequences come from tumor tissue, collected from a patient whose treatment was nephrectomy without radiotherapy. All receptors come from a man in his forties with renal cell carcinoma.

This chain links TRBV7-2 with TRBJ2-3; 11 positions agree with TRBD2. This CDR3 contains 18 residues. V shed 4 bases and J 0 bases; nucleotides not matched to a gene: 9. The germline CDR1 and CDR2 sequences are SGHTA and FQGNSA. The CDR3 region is CASSSRLAGFPSTDTQYF. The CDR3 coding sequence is TGTGCCAGCAGCTCCCGACTAGCGGGGTTCCCTAGCACAGATACGCAGTATTTT.

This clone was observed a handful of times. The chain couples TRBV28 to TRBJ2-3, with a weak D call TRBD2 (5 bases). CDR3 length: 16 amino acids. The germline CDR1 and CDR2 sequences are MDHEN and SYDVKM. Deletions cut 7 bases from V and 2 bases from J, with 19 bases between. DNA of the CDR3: TGTGCCAGCACTGCGCCGGCTAGCCGATCCACAGATACGCAGTATTTT. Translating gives CASTAPASRSTDTQYF.

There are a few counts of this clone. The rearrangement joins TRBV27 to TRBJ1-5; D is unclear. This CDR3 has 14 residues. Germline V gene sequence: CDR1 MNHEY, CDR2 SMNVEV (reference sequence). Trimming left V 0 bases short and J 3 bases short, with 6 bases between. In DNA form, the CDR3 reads TGTGCCAGCAGTTTATCGCGGCTCAATCAGCCCCAGCATTTT. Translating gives CASSLSRLNQPQHF.

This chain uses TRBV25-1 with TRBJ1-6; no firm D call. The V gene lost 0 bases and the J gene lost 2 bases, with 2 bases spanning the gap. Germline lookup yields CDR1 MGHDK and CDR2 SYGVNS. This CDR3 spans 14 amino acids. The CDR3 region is CASSEYTYNSPLHF. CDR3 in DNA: TGTGCCAGCAGTGAATACACCTATAATTCACCCCTCCACTTT.

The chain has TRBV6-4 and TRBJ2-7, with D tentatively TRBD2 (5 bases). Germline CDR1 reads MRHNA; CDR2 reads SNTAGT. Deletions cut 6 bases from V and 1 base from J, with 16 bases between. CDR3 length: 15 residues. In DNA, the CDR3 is TGTGCCAGCAGCGAAGTCCCCTGGACTTCCTACGAGCAGTACGTC. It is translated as CASSEVPWTSYEQYV.

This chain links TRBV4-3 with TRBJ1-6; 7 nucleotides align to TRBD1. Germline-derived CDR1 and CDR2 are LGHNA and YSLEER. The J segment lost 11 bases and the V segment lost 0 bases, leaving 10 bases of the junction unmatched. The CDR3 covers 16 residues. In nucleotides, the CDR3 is TGCGCCAGCAGCCAAGATCCGGGAGGGGGCATGACACCCCTCCACTTT. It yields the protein CASSQDPGGGMTPLHF.

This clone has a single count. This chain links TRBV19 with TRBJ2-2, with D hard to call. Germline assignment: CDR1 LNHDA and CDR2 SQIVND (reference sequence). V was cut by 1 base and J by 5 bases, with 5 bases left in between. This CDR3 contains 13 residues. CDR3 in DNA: TGTGCCAGTAGTATAGGGCCGACCGGGGAGCTGTTTTTT. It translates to CASSIGPTGELFF.

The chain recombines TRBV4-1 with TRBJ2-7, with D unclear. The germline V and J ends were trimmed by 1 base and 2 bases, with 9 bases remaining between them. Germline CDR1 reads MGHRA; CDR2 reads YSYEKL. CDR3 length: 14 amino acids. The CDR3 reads CASSQVVSAYEQYV. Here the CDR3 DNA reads TGCGCCAGCAGCCAAGTAGTCTCGGCCTACGAGCAGTACGTC.

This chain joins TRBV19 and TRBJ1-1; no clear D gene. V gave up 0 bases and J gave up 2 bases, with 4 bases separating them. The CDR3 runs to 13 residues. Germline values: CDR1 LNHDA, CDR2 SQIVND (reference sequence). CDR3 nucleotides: TGTGCCAGTAGTATAGACGATAACACTGAAGCTTTCTTT. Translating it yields CASSIDDNTEAFF. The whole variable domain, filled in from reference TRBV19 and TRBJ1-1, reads DGGITQSPKYLFRKEGQNVTLSCEQNLNHDAMYWYRQDPGQGLRLIYYSQIVNDFQKGDIAEGYSVSREKKESFPLTVTSAQKNPTAFYLCASSIDDNTEAFFGQGTRLTVV.

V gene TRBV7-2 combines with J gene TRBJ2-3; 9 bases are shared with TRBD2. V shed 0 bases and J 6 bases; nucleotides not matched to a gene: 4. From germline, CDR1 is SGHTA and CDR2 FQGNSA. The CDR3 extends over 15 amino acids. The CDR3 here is CASSLALAGTDTQYF. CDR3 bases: TGTGCCAGCAGCTTAGCCCTAGCGGGGACCGATACGCAGTATTTT. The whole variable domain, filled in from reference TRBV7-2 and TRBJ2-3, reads GAGVSQSPSNKVTEKGKDVELRCDPISGHTALYWYRQSLGQGLEFLIYFQGNSAPDKSGLPSDRFSAERTGGSVSTLTIQRTQQEDSAVYLCASSLALAGTDTQYFGPGTRLTVL.

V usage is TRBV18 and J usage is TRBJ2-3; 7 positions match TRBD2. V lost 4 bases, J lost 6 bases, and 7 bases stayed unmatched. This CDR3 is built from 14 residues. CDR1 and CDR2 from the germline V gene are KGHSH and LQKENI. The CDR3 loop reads CASSQSGEEDTQYF. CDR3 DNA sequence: TGTGCCAGCTCACAAAGCGGGGAGGAGGATACGCAGTATTTT.

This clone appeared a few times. CDR3 protein: CSARANQPQHF. As DNA, the CDR3 is TGCAGTGCTAGAGCAAATCAGCCCCAGCATTTT. The chain links TRBV20-1 to TRBJ1-5, with D unresolved. Germline CDR1 is DFQATT and CDR2 is SNEGSKA (reference sequence). V was clipped by 1 base and J by 4 bases, with 2 bases between them. This CDR3 has 11 amino acids.

The CDR3 loop is CASTSPSTPYGYTF. The DNA for the CDR3 is TGTGCCAGCACTTCCCCATCGACACCCTATGGCTACACCTTC. The chain combines TRBV6-1 with TRBJ1-2, with no clear D. Germline CDR1 MNHNS, CDR2 SASEGT. Trimming pared 7 bases from V and 4 bases from J, leaving 16 bases between. The CDR3 has 14 residues.

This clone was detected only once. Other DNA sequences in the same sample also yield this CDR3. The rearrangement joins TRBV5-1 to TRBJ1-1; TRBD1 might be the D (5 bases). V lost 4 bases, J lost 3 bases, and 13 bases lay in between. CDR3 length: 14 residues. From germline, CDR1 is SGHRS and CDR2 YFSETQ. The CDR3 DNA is TGCGCCAGCAGCCTGGCTGGGGGGTACACTGAAGCTTTCTTT. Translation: CASSLAGGYTEAFF. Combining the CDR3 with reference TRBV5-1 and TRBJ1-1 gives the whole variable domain KAGVTQTPRYLIKTRGQQVTLSCSPISGHRSVSWYQQTPGQGLQFLFEYFSETQRNKGNFPGRFSGRQFSNSRSEMNVSTLELGDSALYLCASSLAGGYTEAFFGQGTRLTVV.

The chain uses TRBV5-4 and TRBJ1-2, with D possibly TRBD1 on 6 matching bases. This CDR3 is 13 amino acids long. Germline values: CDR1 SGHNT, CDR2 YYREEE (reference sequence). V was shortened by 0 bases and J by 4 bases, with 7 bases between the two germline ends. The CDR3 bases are TGTGCCAGCAGCTTGGGACAGGTCTATGGCTACACCTTC. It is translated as CASSLGQVYGYTF.

The CDR3 region is CASNPPGGVRGSPLHF. CDR3 nucleotide sequence: TGTGCCAGCAACCCGCCCGGAGGGGTAAGGGGATCACCCCTCCACTTT. V is TRBV7-9 and J is TRBJ1-6; D is possibly TRBD1 (5 bases). The CDR3 contains 16 residues. Germline loops: CDR1 SEHNR, CDR2 FQNEAQ (reference sequence). Trimming shortened V by 7 bases and J by 10 bases, and 23 bases separated the two germline ends.

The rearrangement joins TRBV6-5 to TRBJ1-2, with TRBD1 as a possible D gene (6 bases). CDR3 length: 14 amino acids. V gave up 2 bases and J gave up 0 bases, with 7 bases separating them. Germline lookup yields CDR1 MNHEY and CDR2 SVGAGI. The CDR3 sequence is CASSYGTPNYGYTF. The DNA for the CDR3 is TGTGCCAGCAGTTACGGGACACCTAACTATGGCTACACCTTC.

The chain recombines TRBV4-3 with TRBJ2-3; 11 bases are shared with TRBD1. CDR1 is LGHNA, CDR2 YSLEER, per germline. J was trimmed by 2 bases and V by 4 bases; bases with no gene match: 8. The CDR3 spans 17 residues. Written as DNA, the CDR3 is TGCGCCAGCAGCCCCCTGGGGACAGGGGGTGCCACAGATACGCAGTATTTT. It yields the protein CASSPLGTGGATDTQYF.

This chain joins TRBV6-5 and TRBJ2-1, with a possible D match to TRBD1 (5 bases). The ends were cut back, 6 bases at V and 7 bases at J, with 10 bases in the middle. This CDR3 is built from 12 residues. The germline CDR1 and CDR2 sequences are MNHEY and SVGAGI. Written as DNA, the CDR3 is TGTGCCAGCAGCCAGGGTTGGAATGAGCAGTTCTTC. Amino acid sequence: CASSQGWNEQFF.

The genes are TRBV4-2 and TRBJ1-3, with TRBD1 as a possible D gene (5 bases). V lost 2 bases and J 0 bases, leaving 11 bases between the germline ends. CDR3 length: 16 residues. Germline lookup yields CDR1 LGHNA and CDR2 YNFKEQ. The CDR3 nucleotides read TGTGCCAGCAGCCAATCCAGGGAATCCTCTGGAAACACCATATATTTT. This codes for CASSQSRESSGNTIYF.

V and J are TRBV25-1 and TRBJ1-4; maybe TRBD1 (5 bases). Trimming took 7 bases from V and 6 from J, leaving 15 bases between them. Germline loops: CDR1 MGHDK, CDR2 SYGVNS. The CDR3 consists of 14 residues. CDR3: CASNLAGTDEKLFF. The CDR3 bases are TGTGCCAGCAACCTTGCGGGGACGGATGAAAAACTGTTTTTT.

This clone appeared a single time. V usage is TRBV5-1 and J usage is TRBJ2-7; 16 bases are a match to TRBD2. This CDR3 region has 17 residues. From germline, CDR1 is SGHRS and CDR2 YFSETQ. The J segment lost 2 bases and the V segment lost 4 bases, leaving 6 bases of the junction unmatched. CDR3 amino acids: CASSTGTSGRGTYEQYF. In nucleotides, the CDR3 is TGCGCCAGCAGCACCGGGACTAGCGGGAGGGGGACCTACGAGCAGTACTTC. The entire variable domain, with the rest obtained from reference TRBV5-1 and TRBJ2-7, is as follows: KAGVTQTPRYLIKTRGQQVTLSCSPISGHRSVSWYQQTPGQGLQFLFEYFSETQRNKGNFPGRFSGRQFSNSRSEMNVSTLELGDSALYLCASSTGTSGRGTYEQYFGPGTRLTVT.